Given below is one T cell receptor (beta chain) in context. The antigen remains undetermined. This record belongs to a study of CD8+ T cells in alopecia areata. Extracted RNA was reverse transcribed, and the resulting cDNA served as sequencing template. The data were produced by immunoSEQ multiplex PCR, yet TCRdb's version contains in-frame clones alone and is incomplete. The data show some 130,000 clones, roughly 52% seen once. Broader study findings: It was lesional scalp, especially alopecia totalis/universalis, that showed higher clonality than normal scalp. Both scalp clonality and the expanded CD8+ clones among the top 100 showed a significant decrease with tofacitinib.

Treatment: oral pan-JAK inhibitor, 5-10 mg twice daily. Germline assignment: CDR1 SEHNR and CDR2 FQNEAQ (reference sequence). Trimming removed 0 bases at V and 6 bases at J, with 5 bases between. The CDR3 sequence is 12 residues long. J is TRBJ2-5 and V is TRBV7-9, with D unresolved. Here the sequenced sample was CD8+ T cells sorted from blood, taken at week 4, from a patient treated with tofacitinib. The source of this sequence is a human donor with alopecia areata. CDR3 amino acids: CASSLAGKTQYF. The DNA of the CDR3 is TGTGCCAGCAGCTTAGCGGGAAAGACCCAGTACTTC.